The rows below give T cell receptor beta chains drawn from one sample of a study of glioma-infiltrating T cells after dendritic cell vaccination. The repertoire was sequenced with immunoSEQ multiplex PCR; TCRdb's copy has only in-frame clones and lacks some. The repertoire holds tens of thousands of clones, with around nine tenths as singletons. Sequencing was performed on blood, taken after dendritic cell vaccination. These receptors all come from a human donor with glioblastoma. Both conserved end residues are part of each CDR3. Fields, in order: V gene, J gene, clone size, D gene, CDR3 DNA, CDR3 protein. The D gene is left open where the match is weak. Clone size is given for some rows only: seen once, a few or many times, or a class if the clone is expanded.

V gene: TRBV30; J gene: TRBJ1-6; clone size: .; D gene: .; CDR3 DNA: TGTGCCTGGAGTGTCGCGGGCAGGTATAATTCACCCCTCCACTTT; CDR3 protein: CAWSVAGRYNSPLHF
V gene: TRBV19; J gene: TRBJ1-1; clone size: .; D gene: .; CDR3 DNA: TGTGCCAGTAGTCCCAGGGAAGGCAGCCCATCTTTCTTT; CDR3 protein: CASSPREGSPSFF
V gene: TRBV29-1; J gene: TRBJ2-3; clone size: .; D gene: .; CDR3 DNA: TGCAGCGTCCGCGGTTTAGGAGGGCCCACAGATACGCAGTATTTT; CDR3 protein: CSVRGLGGPTDTQYF
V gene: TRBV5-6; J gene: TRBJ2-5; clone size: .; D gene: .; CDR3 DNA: TGTGCCAGCAGCAGGGACACCCAAGAGACCCAGTACTTC; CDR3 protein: CASSRDTQETQYF
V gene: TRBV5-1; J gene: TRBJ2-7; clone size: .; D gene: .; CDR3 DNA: TGCGCCAGCAGCCTGCCTCAGGGACAGCCCGTAGCGGAGTACTTC; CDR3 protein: CASSLPQGQPVAEYF
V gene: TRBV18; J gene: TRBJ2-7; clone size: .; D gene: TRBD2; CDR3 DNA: TGTGCCGGTGCACGAGCCGGGGGGACTAGCAATTACGAGCAGTACTTC; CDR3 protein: CAGARAGGTSNYEQYF
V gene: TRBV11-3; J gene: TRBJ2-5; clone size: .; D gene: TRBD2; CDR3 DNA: TGTGCCAGCAGCCGTATCACCCAAGGACTAGCGGGAGATGTGTCGGAGACCCAGTACTTC; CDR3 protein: CASSRITQGLAGDVSETQYF
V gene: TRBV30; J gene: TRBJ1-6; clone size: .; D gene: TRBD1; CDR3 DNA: TGTGCCTGGAGTGGACAGGGGGGATTTAATTCCCCCCTCCACTTT; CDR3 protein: CAWSGQGGFNSPLHF
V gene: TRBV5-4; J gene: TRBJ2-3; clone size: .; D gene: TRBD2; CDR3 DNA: TGTGCCAGCGGGGCTAGCGGGCCGGGGACGCAGTATTTT; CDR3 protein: CASGASGPGTQYF
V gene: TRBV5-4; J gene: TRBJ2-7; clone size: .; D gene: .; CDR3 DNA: TGTGCCAGCAGCTTGGCGGCAGTAGCGGACGAGCAGTACTTC; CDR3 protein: CASSLAAVADEQYF
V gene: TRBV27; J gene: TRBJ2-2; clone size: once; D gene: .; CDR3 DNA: TGTGCCAGCAGCTCTAGGTTGGGGGGGGGCGGTACCGGGGAGCTGTTTTTT; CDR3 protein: CASSSRLGGGGTGELFF
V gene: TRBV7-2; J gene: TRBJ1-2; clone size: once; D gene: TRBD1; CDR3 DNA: TGTGCCAGCAGCGCAATACTACAGGGGGCGCGGGGCTACACCTTC; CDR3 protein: CASSAILQGARGYTF
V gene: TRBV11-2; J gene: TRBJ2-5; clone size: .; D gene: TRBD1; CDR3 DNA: TGTGCCAGCAGAATCCGGGACAGTGGAGAGACCCAGTACTTC; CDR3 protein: CASRIRDSGETQYF
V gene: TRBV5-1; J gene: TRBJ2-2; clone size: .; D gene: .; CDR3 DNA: TGCGCCAGCAGCATCGGGACATCGTTCACCGGGGAGCTGTTTTTT; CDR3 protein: CASSIGTSFTGELFF
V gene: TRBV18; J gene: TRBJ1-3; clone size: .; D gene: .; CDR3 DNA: TGTGCCAGCTCAAGAGGGACTGGAAACACCATATATTTT; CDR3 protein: CASSRGTGNTIYF
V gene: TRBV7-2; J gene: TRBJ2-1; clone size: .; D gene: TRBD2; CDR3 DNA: TGTGCCAGCAGCTTAGTCAAGGGAGGGGCTGGTGAGCAGTTCTTC; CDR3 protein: CASSLVKGGAGEQFF